Each of the 9 T cell receptor beta chains below was sequenced from the same sample in a study of control samples from healthy donors and cancer patients. Using immunoSEQ multiplex PCR, the repertoire was profiled, and TCRdb retains in-frame clones only, with some absent. The sample includes more than 140,000 clones, 90% to 95% seen only once; the top ten take around 14%. The specimen sequenced was blood. These receptors came from a man aged 35 to 55 in good health.

CDR3 in DNA: TGTGCCAGCAGCCGAAGCCCCGTCGACACCCAGAGGGGCGAGCAGTACTTC. Its protein is CASSRSPVDTQRGEQYF. The chain links TRBV6-6 to TRBJ2-7; D assignment may be TRBD1 or TRBD2 (5 bases each). Germline CDR1 and CDR2: MNHNY and SVGAGI (reference sequence). CDR3 size: 17 residues. Trimming shortened V by 6 bases and J by 6 bases, and 27 bases separated the two germline ends.

This clone has a single count. The chain employs TRBV18 and TRBJ2-2, with D possibly being TRBD1 or TRBD2 (5 bases each). Per germline, CDR1 KGHSH and CDR2 LQKENI. The CDR3 consists of 12 residues. The V gene lost 3 bases and the J gene lost 10 bases, with 9 bases spanning the gap. The CDR3 sequence: CASSPRGKELFF. The CDR3 DNA reads as TGTGCCAGCTCACCGAGGGGAAAGGAGCTGTTTTTT.

The CDR3 DNA is TGTGCCAGCAGTGAATTTGGTAGCGGGCCCGACCGGAGTTACGAGCAGTACTTC. Its translation is CASSEFGSGPDRSYEQYF. The chain is built from TRBV2 and TRBJ2-7, with 7 bases lining up with TRBD2. V lost 2 bases, J lost 4 bases, and 17 bases stayed unmatched. Germline lookup yields CDR1 SNHLY and CDR2 FYNNEI. This CDR3 spans 18 amino acids. Full variable domain (missing parts from reference TRBV2 and TRBJ2-7): EPEVTQTPSHQVTQMGQEVILRCVPISNHLYFYWYRQILGQKVEFLVSFYNNEISEKSEIFDDQFSVERPDGSNFTLKIRSTKLEDSAMYFCASSEFGSGPDRSYEQYFGPGTRLTVT.

In this sample, this clone turned up a few times. The V call is TRBV4-3, the J call TRBJ2-7, with unresolved D. V dropped 0 bases and J dropped 1 base, with 4 bases sitting between them. Germline CDR1 and CDR2: LGHNA and YSLEER. The CDR3 loop spans 13 amino acids. The CDR3 nucleotides are TGCGCCAGCAGCCAAGATCGGTCCTACGAGCAGTACTTC. This codes for CASSQDRSYEQYF.

The chain recombines TRBV7-3 with TRBJ2-1, with D unresolved. CDR3 length equals 12 residues. Germline CDR1 is SGHTA and CDR2 is FQGTGA. Trimming stripped 4 bases from V and 5 bases from J, with 6 bases between. CDR3 nucleotides: TGTGCCAGCAGCTATTCCCACAATGAGCAGTTCTTC. Amino acid sequence: CASSYSHNEQFF.

In DNA, the CDR3 is TGTGCCAGCAGTGCCGGGACCCCTGAAGCTTTCTTT. Translating it yields CASSAGTPEAFF. The chain couples TRBV12-3 or TRBV12-4 to TRBJ1-1, with TRBD1 as a possible D gene (5 bases). With 5 bases removed from V and 6 bases from J, the gap between germline ends came to 10 bases. The CDR3 is 12 residues long.

The genes are TRBV9 and TRBJ2-7; TRBD1 matches 10 bases. The germline CDR1 and CDR2 sequences are SGDLS and YYNGEE. J lost 5 bases, V lost 3 bases, and 8 bases had no gene match. The CDR3 has 15 residues. CDR3 DNA: TGTGCCAGCAGCGACGGCGACAGGGGGCCGAACGAGCAGTACTTC. It translates to CASSDGDRGPNEQYF.

This chain connects TRBV5-6 to TRBJ2-1; 9 bases line up with TRBD1. V shed 4 bases, J shed 6 bases, and the junction held 5 bases outside the gene matches. Per the germline V gene, CDR1 is SGHDT and CDR2 is YYEEEE. This CDR3 has 14 residues. In DNA form, the CDR3 reads TGTGCCAGCAGCATGGGACAGGGACCCAATGAGCAGTTCTTC. It is translated as CASSMGQGPNEQFF.

This rearrangement joins TRBV3-1 (or the pseudogene TRBV3-2) to TRBJ1-1; D call uncertain. Germline loops: CDR1 LGHDT, CDR2 YNNKEL (reference sequence). Trimming left V 4 bases short and J 1 base short, with 10 bases between. The CDR3 totals 14 residues. CDR3 loop: CASSPLTENTEAFF. The CDR3 coding sequence is TGTGCCAGCAGCCCCCTCACGGAGAACACTGAAGCTTTCTTT.